The 3 T cell receptor beta chains given below trace back to one sample, sequenced in a study of neurological immune-mediated disorders. TCRdb independently ran MiXCR on the 5' RACE reads; one entry per CDR3 protein. The repertoire consists of roughly 62,000 distinct CDR3 sequences, with approximately 10% occurring once and the leading ten covering 1.5% to 2%. Sequencing was done on a sample of PBMCs. The source of these receptors is a man aged 55-75 years in good health.

This clonotype was counted at least ten times. The genes are TRBV7-2 and TRBJ2-3, with 7 bases matching TRBD1. V shed 3 bases and J 4 bases; nucleotides not matched to a gene: 7. Germline values: CDR1 SGHTA, CDR2 FQGNSA. The CDR3 loop spans 15 amino acids. The CDR3 protein is CASSLGNQGADTQYF. CDR3 coding DNA: TGTGCCAGCAGCTTGGGCAACCAGGGGGCAGATACGCAGTATTTT.

The sample holds many counts of this clonotype. CDR3 in amino acids: CSGRTGDSYNEQFF. DNA of the CDR3: TGCAGCGGAAGGACAGGAGACTCCTACAATGAGCAGTTCTTC. The V and J genes are TRBV29-1 and TRBJ2-1; 7 bases agree with TRBD1. The CDR3 is made up of 14 amino acids. J gave up 0 bases and V 7 bases, and 6 bases lay outside the gene matches. The germline V gene has CDR1 SQVTM and CDR2 ANQGSEA.

This clonotype was seen repeatedly, ten times or more. The rearrangement uses TRBV6-5 and TRBJ1-3, with D maybe TRBD1 (6 bases). The CDR3 is 17 residues long. Germline V gene data show CDR1 as MNHEY and CDR2 as SVGAGI. Trimming shortened V by 8 bases and J by 2 bases, and 22 bases separated the two germline ends. The CDR3 spells CASAATSGTLAGNTIYF. CDR3 DNA: TGTGCCAGCGCTGCCACTTCCGGGACACTTGCTGGAAACACCATATATTTT.